A single sample gave rise to the 11 T cell receptor beta chains below, sequenced in a study of technical replicates of blood from several donors (dated by TCRdb to the late 2010s). The library came from the immunoSEQ multiplex PCR assay. The immuneACCESS repertoire file appears here via TCRdb, limited to in-frame rearrangements. These files lack a portion of the clones; in checked studies, under half of the deficit traces to unresolved V genes, and the cause of the others is not known. In this sample the table shows about 83,000 clones, 91% of which occur a single time. Approximately 0.39% of the sample comes from the top ten. Material: T cells isolated from PBMCs. The source of these receptors is a human donor in good health.

The gene calls are TRBV30 and TRBJ1-2; D ambiguous. V was pared by 8 bases and J by 0 bases, with 10 bases between. The CDR3 consists of 12 residues. The germline V gene encodes CDR1 GTSNPN and CDR2 SVGIG (reference sequence). CDR3 sequence: CAGEATNYGYTF. The CDR3 DNA reads as TGTGCCGGTGAAGCGACTAACTATGGCTACACCTTC.

This sequence joins TRBV7-2 and TRBJ2-3, with 7 bases aligning to TRBD2. V trimming: 3 bases; J trimming: 5 bases; junction bases outside the gene matches: 8. This CDR3 is built from 15 residues. Germline CDR1 SGHTA, CDR2 FQGNSA. CDR3 sequence (DNA): TGTGCCAGCAGCTTGGTGGCGGGAGCGGGAGATACGCAGTATTTT. Translating gives CASSLVAGAGDTQYF.

The chain couples TRBV28 to TRBJ2-1; 10 nucleotides align to TRBD2. The CDR3 spans 15 residues. The V and J ends lost 3 bases and 4 bases, in that order; junction bases with no gene match: 3. The germline CDR1 and CDR2 sequences are MDHEN and SYDVKM. The CDR3 spells CASSLGTSAYNEQFF. The CDR3 nucleotides are TGTGCCAGCAGTTTGGGGACTAGCGCTTACAATGAGCAGTTCTTC.

The chain carries TRBV19 and TRBJ2-3; D might be TRBD2 (5 bases). CDR1 is LNHDA, CDR2 SQIVND, per germline (reference sequence). This CDR3 has 13 residues. V lost 2 bases and J 3 bases, leaving 6 bases between the germline ends. This chain's CDR3 is CASSIPGTDTQYF. The DNA of the CDR3 is TGTGCCAGTAGTATACCGGGGACAGATACGCAGTATTTT. Based on the CDR3 plus reference TRBV19 and TRBJ2-3, the full variable domain is DGGITQSPKYLFRKEGQNVTLSCEQNLNHDAMYWYRQDPGQGLRLIYYSQIVNDFQKGDIAEGYSVSREKKESFPLTVTSAQKNPTAFYLCASSIPGTDTQYFGPGTRLTVL.

V is TRBV29-1 and J is TRBJ1-3; 7 bases match TRBD1. With 1 base clipped from V and 3 bases from J, the junction kept 3 bases outside the gene matches. In germline, CDR1 is SQVTM, CDR2 ANQGSEA. The CDR3 totals 14 residues. CDR3 sequence reads: CSVEATGSGNTIYF. The CDR3 region has the DNA TGCAGCGTTGAAGCGACAGGGAGTGGAAACACCATATATTTT.

To note about this clone: An end of the junction does not agree with germline; a read error may underlie this. The gene calls are TRBV7-7 and TRBJ2-7; 7 bases fit TRBD2. The CDR3 has 13 amino acids. From germline, CDR1 is SSHAT and CDR2 FNYEAQ (reference sequence). This chain's CDR3 is CASSYRTSYEQYF. DNA of the CDR3: TGTGCTAGCAGCTACCGGACTAGCTACGAGCAGTACTTC.

This clone has only one observation. The chain is built from TRBV29-1 and TRBJ1-2, with D maybe TRBD1 (5 bases). Germline V lookup: CDR1 SQVTM, CDR2 ANQGSEA. The CDR3 length is 12 residues. Trimming pared 6 bases from V and 3 bases from J, leaving 11 bases between. CDR3 nucleotide sequence: TGCAGCGTGCAGGGAGGGGACTATGGCTACACCTTC. Its translation is CSVQGGDYGYTF.

This chain links TRBV7-6 with TRBJ1-1, with D perhaps TRBD1 (5 bases). The CDR3 sequence is 13 residues long. The V and J ends lost 2 bases and 3 bases respectively, with 7 bases between them. Germline V gene data show CDR1 as SGHVS and CDR2 as FNYEAQ. The CDR3 DNA reads as TGTGCCAGCAGCTTAAACAGGCACACTGAAGCTTTCTTT. Its translation is CASSLNRHTEAFF.

This sequence joins TRBV15 and TRBJ2-5; 12 nucleotides agree with TRBD2. This CDR3 region has 17 residues. The germline V gene encodes CDR1 LNHNV and CDR2 YYDKDF (reference sequence). Trimming took 1 base from V and 3 from J; bases not matched to a gene: 6. The CDR3 protein is CATSRGETSGSEETQYF. As DNA, the CDR3 is TGTGCCACCAGCAGAGGGGAGACTAGCGGGAGTGAAGAGACCCAGTACTTC.

The gene calls are TRBV6-5 and TRBJ2-1; 8 bases map to TRBD1. The CDR3 extends over 14 amino acids. V was pared by 6 bases and J by 6 bases, with 7 bases of the junction left unmatched. Germline CDR1 and CDR2: MNHEY and SVGAGI. CDR3 nucleotides: TGTGCCAGCAGGTACGGGACAGGTAGCAATGAGCAGTTCTTC. As protein: CASRYGTGSNEQFF.

This chain connects TRBV15 to TRBJ1-4; no reliable D call. CDR1 and CDR2 from the germline V gene are LNHNV and YYDKDF (reference sequence). Deletions cut 0 bases from V and 8 bases from J, with 13 bases between. The CDR3 consists of 15 residues. The CDR3 region has the DNA TGTGCCACCAGCAGAGATCGATTAGCGGAGGAAAAACTGTTTTTT. Its protein is CATSRDRLAEEKLFF.